These 7 T cell receptor beta chains share one sample of origin, sequenced in a study of blood T cells in healthy people across ages. Next came a second PCR, run for about 7 to 11 cycles, which used a sample-barcoded 5' primer along with a J-beta primer mix. TCRdb passed the 5' RACE reads through MiXCR, listing each CDR3 protein once. This sample has about 650,000 distinct CDR3 sequences, with about 30% found just once. The sequencing sample was made of blood. Receptor source: a woman aged 80 or older in good health.

As for this clonotype: A read error may explain this, as a much larger clone is one base away. The chain uses TRBV5-1 and TRBJ1-6, with 9 positions matching TRBD1. CDR1 is SGHRS, CDR2 YFSETQ, per germline. This CDR3 comprises 14 residues. CDR3 loop: CASSWGQGGSPPHF. CDR3 in DNA: TGCGCCAGCAGCTGGGGACAGGGTGGTTCACCCCCCCACTTT.

This clonotype was counted ten times or more. This chain joins TRBV20-1 and TRBJ2-3, with 11 bases that match TRBD2. The germline V gene has CDR1 DFQATT and CDR2 SNEGSKA (reference sequence). Unmatched junction bases numbered 3, after V lost 5 bases and J lost 2 bases. The CDR3 has 14 amino acids. The CDR3 DNA follows: TGCAGTGCTCGTAGCGGGGGGGTCACAGATACGCAGTATTTT. Encoded protein: CSARSGGVTDTQYF.

This clonotype was seen a single time. This may come from a read error, since a much larger clone is one base off. The chain joins TRBV5-1 to TRBJ2-3; TRBD1 matches at 8 bases. With 0 bases clipped from V and 5 bases from J, the junction kept 2 bases outside the gene matches. CDR1 SGHRS and CDR2 YFSETQ come from the germline V gene. The CDR3 covers 14 residues. The CDR3 loop is CASSLVDRGDTQYF. In nucleotides, the CDR3 is TGCGCCAGCAGCTTGGTTGACAGGGGAGATACGCAGTATTTT. Supplemented by reference TRBV5-1 and TRBJ2-3, the full variable domain reads KAGVTQTPRYLIKTRGQQVTLSCSPISGHRSVSWYQQTPGQGLQFLFEYFSETQRNKGNFPGRFSGRQFSNSRSEMNVSTLELGDSALYLCASSLVDRGDTQYFGPGTRLTVL.

Regarding this clonotype: This may arise from a read error, as a much more abundant clone is one base away. This rearrangement joins TRBV15 to TRBJ2-5, with TRBD1 as a possible D gene (6 bases). The germline gives CDR1 LNHNV, CDR2 YYDKDF (reference sequence). This CDR3 comprises 14 residues. The CDR3 DNA follows: TGTGCCACCAGCGGAGACAGGTCTCAAGAGACCCAGTACTTC. This gives the protein CATSGDRSQETQYF.

This clonotype was observed at least ten times. This may be a read error, as it is one base from a much larger clone. The CDR3 DNA reads TGCAGCGTTGAGGGAGGGGCTGGGGCCAACGTCCGGACTTTC. It encodes CSVEGGAGANVRTF. The chain has TRBV29-1 and TRBJ2-6; 7 bases are a match to TRBD2. Germline lookup yields CDR1 SQVTM and CDR2 ANQGSEA. The CDR3 runs 14 residues.

This clonotype appeared many times. V is TRBV6-2 or TRBV6-3 and J is TRBJ2-1; 7 bases align to TRBD2. From germline, CDR1 is MNHEY and CDR2 SVGEGT. The CDR3 length is 19 residues. Unmatched junction bases numbered 23, after V lost 6 bases and J lost 6 bases. The chain's CDR3 is CASSDQSLAGVPGGNEQFF. For the CDR3, the DNA is TGTGCCAGCAGCGACCAGTCTCTGGCTGGGGTTCCGGGGGGCAATGAGCAGTTCTTC.

Points on this clonotype: A much more abundant neighbour one base away suggests this may be a read error. The final CDR3 position lacks the conserved phenylalanine or tryptophan, pointing to a likely read error. The V call is TRBV6-5, the J call TRBJ2-7; D ambiguous. CDR1 is MNHEY, CDR2 SVGAGI, per germline. This CDR3 is built from 12 residues. The V end lost 7 bases, the J end lost 2 bases, and 9 bases lay between the germline ends. CDR3 in amino acids: CASISTAYEQYL. The CDR3 coding sequence is TGTGCCAGCATCTCTACCGCCTACGAGCAGTACTTA.